This T cell receptor beta chain came from a study of shared clonotypes between healthy human individuals. On the study more broadly: The study used three CD4 naive, three CD4 memory, two CD8 naive and one CD8 memory plate per donor.

Splitting of CD4+ cells produced CD45RA+ naive and CD45RA-negative memory subsets. The assay was immunoSEQ multiplex PCR, and TCRdb's table has in-frame clones only and misses some. The sample records about 640,000 clones, 55% to 75% being singletons. Regarding this clone: Antigen specificity is unknown.

V lost 7 bases and J lost 11; bases outside the gene matches: 13. This CDR3 spans 14 amino acids. Germline CDR1 is MNHEY and CDR2 is SMNVEV (reference sequence). Points from the study as a whole: Blood alone was sampled, and tissue repertoires likely differ. Between a handful of donors, naive CD4 clonotypes were shared at a level of around 5.2%.

This TCR was recovered from a woman aged 25 to 45 in good health. The rearrangement uses TRBV27 and TRBJ1-1, with TRBD1 matching over 10 bases. Sample: memory CD4+ T cells sorted from blood. The subset denotes: CD45RA-negative fraction. In DNA, the CDR3 is TGTGCCAGCATCCCGGGACAGGGGATTCGTACGGCTTTCTTT. It yields the protein CASIPGQGIRTAFF.